The rows below give T cell receptor beta chains drawn from one sample of a study of technical replicates of blood from a few donors. Generated by immunoSEQ multiplex PCR, the TCRdb table keeps only in-frame clones and is missing some. Found here are under 65,000 clones, around 88% of them singletons; the top ten hold approximately 5%. Sequenced input: PBMCs. Receptors were obtained from a human donor in good health. Some clones in this sample may be carry-over from other donors' samples. CDR3s include the opening cysteine and the closing phenylalanine or tryptophan. Each record gives: CDR3 length, V gene, J gene, clone size, D gene, CDR3 DNA, CDR3 protein. A D gene is named only where the DNA matches it firmly. The size of a clone is reported for some rows only, either as once, few or many, or as a class for expanded clones.

16	TRBV13	TRBJ2-3	NA	TRBD2	TGTGCCAGCAGCCTTATGAGCGGGGGGCCCCCAGATACGCAGTATTTT	CASSLMSGGPPDTQYF
15	TRBV18	TRBJ2-7	NA	TRBD1	TGTGCCAGCTCACCAGACAGGGGCGGGTTTGGGGAGCAGTACTTC	CASSPDRGGFGEQYF
15	TRBV7-2	TRBJ1-6	once	TRBD1	TGTGCCAGCAGCCTCCGGACAGGCTATAATTCACCCCTCCACTTT	CASSLRTGYNSPLHF
17	TRBV18	TRBJ2-2	NA	NA	TGTGCCAGCTCACCAACGGCGGGGGCTTCGAACACCGGGGAGCTGTTTTTT	CASSPTAGASNTGELFF
16	TRBV6-5	TRBJ2-1	NA	TRBD2	TGTGCCAGCAGTTACCTTAGCGGGAGTAGACGCAATGAGCAGTTCTTC	CASSYLSGSRRNEQFF
14	TRBV19	TRBJ1-5	NA	NA	TGTGCCAGTAGTACGGGGGGGGGAGGACAGCCCCAGCATTTT	CASSTGGGGQPQHF
14	TRBV27	TRBJ2-2	NA	NA	TGTGCCAGCAGCATTGACAGAAACACCGGGGAGCTGTTTTTT	CASSIDRNTGELFF
13	TRBV5-1	TRBJ2-1	NA	TRBD1	TGCGCCAGCAGCCAGGGGGCCTTTGATGAGCAGTTCTTC	CASSQGAFDEQFF
14	TRBV5-4	TRBJ2-5	NA	NA	TGTGCCAGCAGCTCCGGGAGCACGAAAGAGACCCAGTACTTC	CASSSGSTKETQYF
18	TRBV5-1	TRBJ1-1	NA	TRBD1	TGCGCCAGCAGCGCCACCCCGGGACAGGGTGGTTTAGACACTGAAGCTTTCTTT	CASSATPGQGGLDTEAFF
17	TRBV4-1	TRBJ1-1	NA	NA	TGCGCCAGCAGCCACCTTAGTGGGGAGGCGGATAACACTGAAGCTTTCTTT	CASSHLSGEADNTEAFF
14	TRBV27	TRBJ2-2	NA	TRBD2	TGTGCCAGCGGCCAGCGGGGGGGGACCGGGGAGCTGTTTTTT	CASGQRGGTGELFF
16	TRBV5-1	TRBJ2-1	NA	NA	TGCGCCAGCAGCTTGGGGCAGGGGGGTTCCTACAATGAGCAGTTCTTC	CASSLGQGGSYNEQFF
16	TRBV6-5	TRBJ2-1	NA	TRBD2	TGTGCCAGCAGTTACGCCGGGAGGGTCTCCTACAATGAGCAGTTCTTC	CASSYAGRVSYNEQFF
17	TRBV19	TRBJ2-7	NA	TRBD1	TGTGCCAGTACCAAGGGCCGAGGTCGGACAGGGGTTTACGAGCAGTACTTC	CASTKGRGRTGVYEQYF
14	TRBV7-9	TRBJ2-5	NA	TRBD1	TGTGCCAGCAGCCCGGACAGGCAAAGGGAGACCCAGTACTTC	CASSPDRQRETQYF
17	TRBV19	TRBJ2-6	NA	TRBD1	TGTGCCAGTAGTATCGGGACAGGGAGGGCTGGGGCCAACGTCCTGACTTTC	CASSIGTGRAGANVLTF
17	TRBV7-2	TRBJ2-6	once	NA	TGTGCCAGCAGCCGGGGGGCCGGGAGAGGAGAGACCAACGTCCTGACTTTC	CASSRGAGRGETNVLTF
13	TRBV18	TRBJ1-1	NA	NA	TGTGCCAGCTCACTTGACAGGAACACTGAAGCTTTCTTT	CASSLDRNTEAFF
15	TRBV6-5	TRBJ2-2	NA	NA	TGTGCCAGCAGTTTTACCCCTAGCTTAACCGGGGAGCTGTTTTTT	CASSFTPSLTGELFF
14	TRBV9	TRBJ1-5	NA	NA	TGTGCCAGCAGCCAATCAGGGGGCAATCAGCCCCAGCATTTT	CASSQSGGNQPQHF
14	TRBV5-1	TRBJ2-2	NA	TRBD1	TGCGCCAGCTCGGGACAGGGGAACACCGGGGAGCTGTTTTTT	CASSGQGNTGELFF
16	TRBV11-2	TRBJ2-3	few	TRBD2	TGTGCCAGCAGCCAGTTAGCGGGAGGGTACACAGATACGCAGTATTTT	CASSQLAGGYTDTQYF
14	TRBV5-1	TRBJ2-7	once	NA	TGCGCCAGCAGTTTGACTCAAGTTGTGAATGAGCAGTACTTC	CASSLTQVVNEQYF
14	TRBV11-3	TRBJ1-1	NA	TRBD1	TGTGCCAGCAGCCCAGGGGGCCTGAACACTGAAGCTTTCTTT	CASSPGGLNTEAFF
14	TRBV30	TRBJ1-6	NA	TRBD1	TGTGCCTGGAGTGTTGGACAGGGTACTTCACCCCTCCACTTT	CAWSVGQGTSPLHF
14	TRBV10-3	TRBJ2-7	NA	TRBD1	TGTGCCACCCTCAAAGGGACAGGGGGCTACGAGCAGTACTTC	CATLKGTGGYEQYF
15	TRBV16	TRBJ2-6	NA	NA	TGTGCCAGCAGCCCCCAGGGCTCTGGGGCCAACGTCCTGACTTTC	CASSPQGSGANVLTF
15	TRBV2	TRBJ1-4	NA	TRBD1	TGTGCCAGCAGTCGCGCGGGACAGAATAATGAAAAACTGTTTTTT	CASSRAGQNNEKLFF
16	TRBV7-8	TRBJ1-4	NA	NA	TGTGCCAGCAGCTTAGGCGGTGGGGGAGGGTATGAAAAACTGTTTTTT	CASSLGGGGGYEKLFF
12	TRBV9	TRBJ2-1	NA	NA	TGTGCCAGCAGCGTAGGACGGAGTGAGCAGTTCTTC	CASSVGRSEQFF
18	TRBV15	TRBJ1-5	NA	TRBD1	TGTGCCACCAGCAGAGGGGGACAGGGGTTAGCATGGAATCAGCCCCAGCATTTT	CATSRGGQGLAWNQPQHF